The clone carrying this T cell receptor beta chain was counted only a few times. Each CDR3 protein gets one entry after TCRdb re-called the 5' RACE reads with MiXCR. Altogether some 86,000 distinct CDR3 sequences are present, roughly 25% being singletons, with the ten largest covering around 40%. This sample stems from a study of T-cell memory formation after mild COVID-19. The CDR3 has 14 residues. V was pared by 3 bases and J by 7 bases, with 18 bases between. Germline V gives CDR1 DFQATT, CDR2 SNEGSKA (reference sequence). This rearrangement joins TRBV20-1 to TRBJ1-1, with D possibly being TRBD1 (6 bases). Material for sequencing was PBMCs or a T cell subset sorted from them (not recorded which). The sequence derives from a man aged 18 to 30 who had mild COVID-19 (a few samples of this study predate the infection). Cell type and time point are not known. CDR3 DNA sequence: TGCAGTGCTAGCGATATTCGACAGGAGGTTGAAGCTTTCTTT. Its translation is CSASDIRQEVEAFF.